This T cell receptor beta chain was recorded in a study of breast tumors, draining lymph nodes, adjacent tissues. V was cut by 0 bases and J by 3 bases, with 9 bases left in between. This CDR3 spans 13 amino acids. CDR1 and CDR2 (germline): DFQATT, SNEGSKA (reference sequence). TCRdb analysed the multiplex PCR reads with MiXCR anew, one entry per CDR3 protein. The sample holds about 47,000 distinct CDR3 sequences; about 23% are singletons and the top ten take over 6.5%. In this sample, this clonotype turned up a few times. Its target is not known. Regarding the study as a whole: Tumor repertoires ranked between lymph nodes and nontumor tissue in diversity, with V and J gene preferences. The data were judged consistent with most tumor T cells coming from lymph node and expanding in tumor. Tumor T cell lymph node origin was a supported hypothesis, not proven. Luminal-like breast cancer showed significantly higher tumor–nontumor repertoire similarity than basal-like.

The V gene is TRBV20-1, the J gene TRBJ2-7, with D uncertain. The clonotype was recovered from a female donor with breast cancer. Some clones in this sample may be carry-over from other donors' samples. Sequenced material: breast tumor tissue. CDR3 nucleotide sequence: TGCAGTGCTAGAGATAGCCAGGACTACGAGCAGTACTTC. Residues: CSARDSQDYEQYF.